This note documents a single TCR beta chain sequence. Its antigen is currently unknown. CDR3 length: 14 residues. With 3 bases removed from V and 5 bases from J, the gap between germline ends came to 11 bases. Germline V gives CDR1 SGHTA, CDR2 FQGNSA. The sample belongs to a study of blood T cells in healthy people across ages. The second PCR ran about 7 to 12 cycles with a sample-barcoded 5' primer and J-beta primers. A tag from a template-switch adaptor with 12 random nucleotides marked each cDNA molecule. Any given sample supplied a minimum of 3 million CDR3-containing paired-end reads. TCRdb processed the 5' RACE reads anew with MiXCR; each CDR3 protein has one entry. The table lists approximately 1.5 million distinct CDR3 sequences, roughly two fifths of them singletons. Whole-study results and caveats: Per million T cells, TCR beta diversity dropped roughly linearly as age increased. It was held that diversity estimates obtained from one million T cells represented underestimates.

The specimen sequenced was blood. This clonotype was obtained from a woman aged 18 to 35 in good health. The gene calls are TRBV7-2 and TRBJ2-1; D remains unclear. In DNA, the CDR3 is TGTGCCAGCAGCTTGACGGGTCGACACAATGAGCAGTTCTTC. Its translation: CASSLTGRHNEQFF.